The 22 T cell receptor beta chains given below trace back to one sample, sequenced in a study of control samples from healthy donors and cancer patients. Clones were sequenced by immunoSEQ multiplex PCR, and TCRdb holds only the in-frame ones, with some missing. Of some 130,000 clones listed, roughly 92% were seen once; the top ten hold around 5.8%. Sequenced sample: blood. These receptors came from a man younger than 35 in good health.

The chain combines TRBV7-2 with TRBJ2-7; possibly TRBD2 for D (7 bases). The length of the CDR3 is 14 residues. Per the germline V gene, CDR1 is SGHTA and CDR2 is FQGNSA. V was cut by 2 bases and J by 2 bases, with 10 bases left in between. CDR3 sequence: CASSLKGGPYEQYF. In DNA form, the CDR3 reads TGTGCCAGCAGCTTAAAGGGGGGGCCCTACGAGCAGTACTTC.

V gene TRBV5-1 combines with J gene TRBJ1-1; 9 bases map to TRBD1. The J segment lost 7 bases and the V segment lost 1 base, leaving 8 bases of the junction unmatched. The CDR3 totals 15 residues. The germline V gene has CDR1 SGHRS and CDR2 YFSETQ. CDR3 loop: CASSLLQGAGVEAFF. For the CDR3, the DNA is TGCGCCAGCAGCTTGCTACAGGGGGCTGGGGTTGAAGCTTTCTTT.

The chain carries TRBV7-9 and TRBJ2-3, with 10 bases fitting TRBD2. J lost 3 bases, V lost 4 bases, and 10 bases had no gene match. Germline values: CDR1 SEHNR, CDR2 FQNEAQ (reference sequence). This CDR3 has 17 amino acids. DNA for the CDR3: TGTGCCAGCAGCTCCAGCGGGGGGGCCAGTATAACAGATACGCAGTATTTT. It is translated as CASSSSGGASITDTQYF.

The sample holds a few counts of this clone. The chain joins TRBV29-1 to TRBJ1-1; unclear D gene. The CDR3 has 13 residues. CDR1 is SQVTM and CDR2 is ANQGSEA in the germline V gene. V was clipped by 6 bases and J by 1 base, with 12 bases between them. The CDR3, as DNA: TGCAGCGTCGGTGAGCACACGAACACTGAAGCTTTCTTT. Encoded protein: CSVGEHTNTEAFF.

The chain links TRBV9 to TRBJ2-7, with TRBD1 matching over 9 bases. V dropped 5 bases and J dropped 5; count of bases not matched to a gene: 5. The CDR3 has 13 amino acids. Germline CDR1 is SGDLS and CDR2 is YYNGEE. The DNA for the CDR3 is TGTGCCAGCAGTGGAACAGGGGGCAACGAGCAGTACTTC. Translation gives CASSGTGGNEQYF.

The gene calls are TRBV6-5 and TRBJ1-1, with a weak D call TRBD1 (5 bases). The CDR3 runs to 12 residues. V lost 6 bases and J 7 bases, leaving 12 bases between the germline ends. The germline gives CDR1 MNHEY, CDR2 SVGAGI. The CDR3 loop reads CASRLGVDEAFF. The CDR3 nucleotides read TGTGCCAGCAGGCTAGGGGTGGATGAAGCTTTCTTT.

The chain is built from TRBV9 and TRBJ2-3, with 10 bases fitting TRBD2. The CDR3 has 18 amino acids. Germline V gene data show CDR1 as SGDLS and CDR2 as YYNGEE. Trimming at V came to 0 bases and at J to 10 bases, leaving 17 bases not matched to a gene. CDR3 in DNA: TGTGCCAGCAGCGTAGACGGTAGCGGGGGGCGTATAAAGGGACCGCAGTATTTT. This sequence encodes CASSVDGSGGRIKGPQYF.

V and J are TRBV7-3 and TRBJ2-7; 10 bases fit TRBD2. V lost 2 bases, J lost 5 bases, and 0 bases stayed unmatched. This CDR3 contains 13 residues. Germline loops: CDR1 SGHTA, CDR2 FQGTGA. DNA of the CDR3: TGTGCCAGCAGCTTACTAGCGGGGGACGAGCAGTACTTC. Translating gives CASSLLAGDEQYF.

This clone was detected only once. The CDR3 DNA sequence: TGTGCCAGCAGTGGGGAGAAAGGGGTAGTAGCTTTCTTT. Its protein product is CASSGEKGVVAFF. The V call is TRBV6-1, the J call TRBJ1-1; tentative D call: TRBD1 (5 bases). Trimming took off 4 bases at V and 10 bases at J, with 16 bases between the two ends. The CDR3 runs to 13 residues. In germline, CDR1 is MNHNS, CDR2 SASEGT.

V and J are TRBV30 and TRBJ2-7; 8 bases are shared with TRBD2. Germline V gene lookup returns CDR1 GTSNPN and CDR2 SVGIG (reference sequence). The CDR3 covers 14 residues. Unmatched junction bases numbered 7, after V lost 4 bases and J lost 2 bases. CDR3 sequence: CAWNRGGATYEQYF. CDR3 DNA: TGTGCCTGGAATCGGGGGGGGGCCACCTACGAGCAGTACTTC.

This chain joins TRBV6-5 and TRBJ1-1, with D possibly being TRBD1 (5 bases). Germline V CDR1 and CDR2: MNHEY, SVGAGI. V dropped 5 bases and J dropped 1 base, with 11 bases sitting between them. This CDR3 is 14 amino acids long. The CDR3 sequence is CASSRQGSNTEAFF. CDR3 coding DNA: TGTGCCAGCAGTCGGCAGGGATCGAACACTGAAGCTTTCTTT.

The chain joins TRBV19 to TRBJ1-5; D possibly corresponds to TRBD1 (6 bases). The CDR3 consists of 15 residues. Germline CDR1 reads LNHDA; CDR2 reads SQIVND (reference sequence). V was clipped by 5 bases and J by 1 base, with 12 bases between them. The chain's CDR3 is CASSRVGQSNQPQHF. The DNA of the CDR3 is TGTGCCAGTAGTCGCGTCGGACAGAGCAATCAGCCCCAGCATTTT.

The chain carries TRBV12-3 or TRBV12-4 and TRBJ1-1; D unresolved. The CDR3 runs 13 residues. V lost 3 bases and J lost 5, with 10 bases in between. In nucleotides, the CDR3 is TGTGCCAGCAGTTTCAGTCGGGGAACTGAAGCTTTCTTT. As protein: CASSFSRGTEAFF.

The genes are TRBV7-2 and TRBJ2-3, with 10 bases fitting TRBD2. Germline V gene sequence: CDR1 SGHTA, CDR2 FQGNSA. J lost 3 bases, V lost 2 bases, and 8 bases had no gene match. The CDR3 sequence is 17 residues long. The CDR3 DNA follows: TGTGCCAGCAGCTTACATCGTACTAGCGGGATAACAGATACGCAGTATTTT. Its protein is CASSLHRTSGITDTQYF.

The chain recombines TRBV2 with TRBJ2-7; 7 nucleotides line up with TRBD2. CDR3 length: 15 residues. Looked up from germline, CDR1 is SNHLY and CDR2 is FYNNEI. V shed 6 bases and J 4 bases; nucleotides not matched to a gene: 12. The CDR3 loop reads CASRVRQVGGYEQYF. The CDR3 nucleotides read TGTGCCAGCAGGGTACGACAAGTGGGGGGGTACGAGCAGTACTTC.

The V call is TRBV24-1, the J call TRBJ2-1, with D uncertain. Germline V gives CDR1 KGHDR, CDR2 SFDVKD. The CDR3 is made up of 12 amino acids. V lost 5 bases and J lost 6, with 7 bases in between. The DNA for the CDR3 is TGTGCCACCAGTGGTTATGGCAATGAGCAGTTCTTC. Translated: CATSGYGNEQFF.

The chain combines TRBV11-2 with TRBJ2-3; 14 positions agree with TRBD2. The CDR3 length is 18 residues. J was trimmed by 5 bases and V by 4 bases; bases with no gene match: 11. The germline CDR1 and CDR2 sequences are SGHAT and FQNNGV. CDR3 in amino acids: CASSSRRLAGGRGDTQYF. In DNA, the CDR3 is TGTGCCAGCAGCTCACGCCGACTAGCGGGGGGGCGAGGAGATACGCAGTATTTT.

The genes are TRBV6-6 and TRBJ1-1; 9 nucleotides align to TRBD1. The V and J ends lost 10 bases and 1 base, in that order; junction bases with no gene match: 7. The CDR3 sequence is 14 residues long. Germline V CDR1 and CDR2: MNHNY, SVGAGI (reference sequence). The CDR3 nucleotides read TGTGCCACCACCACAGGGGGCGGGAACACTGAAGCTTTCTTT. Translating it yields CATTTGGGNTEAFF.

This sequence joins TRBV5-6 and TRBJ1-4; tentatively, D is TRBD1 (5 bases). The germline CDR1 and CDR2 sequences are SGHDT and YYEEEE. This CDR3 has 16 amino acids. Between the trimmed V and J ends, which lost 4 bases and 4 bases, there was a span of 17 bases. The chain's CDR3 is CASSRLSGRVNEKLFF. CDR3 nucleotides: TGTGCCAGCAGCCGCCTGTCGGGACGGGTTAATGAAAAACTGTTTTTT.

This sequence joins TRBV7-6 and TRBJ2-5; D uncertain. CDR1 is SGHVS and CDR2 is FNYEAQ in the germline V gene. Trimming took 3 bases from V and 0 from J, leaving 5 bases between them. The CDR3 extends over 13 amino acids. CDR3 amino acids: CASSFTHQETQYF. The CDR3 region has the DNA TGTGCCAGCAGCTTTACTCACCAAGAGACCCAGTACTTC.

The rearrangement uses TRBV13 and TRBJ1-1; D is perhaps TRBD1 (5 bases). Germline V CDR1 and CDR2: PRHDT, FYEKMQ (reference sequence). Trimming removed 5 bases at V and 3 bases at J, with 22 bases between. The CDR3 runs 17 residues. For the CDR3, the DNA is TGTGCCAGCAGCCCCACCGGTTGGGGACGGAACTACACTGAAGCTTTCTTT. Its translation: CASSPTGWGRNYTEAFF.

This clone was seen just once. The chain joins TRBV7-9 to TRBJ2-1; D not resolved. From germline, CDR1 is SEHNR and CDR2 FQNEAQ (reference sequence). This CDR3 has 13 residues. V dropped 3 bases and J dropped 7 bases, with 10 bases sitting between them. Here the CDR3 DNA reads TGTGCCAGCAGCTTGATGTTGGGGAATGAGCAGTTCTTC. Protein: CASSLMLGNEQFF. Full variable domain (missing parts from reference TRBV7-9 and TRBJ2-1): DTGVSQNPRHKITKRGQNVTFRCDPISEHNRLYWYRQTLGQGPEFLTYFQNEAQLEKSRLLSDRFSAERPKGSFSTLEIQRTEQGDSAMYLCASSLMLGNEQFFGPGTRLTVL.